This T cell receptor (beta chain) was captured in a study of human T cells and chemical hapten exposure. Study as a whole: Mostly female, the patients presented with alopecia areata, totalis or universalis.

This clonotype was observed at least ten times. The antigen is unknown. Specified time point: patch test 2, 6 weeks after DPC sensitization. Treatment noted: therapeutic diphenylcyclopropenone sensitization with weekly scalp DPC. Study-wide results and limits: Expanded TCRs made up significantly more big CDR3 similarity clusters than controls did.

What the library attached to individual cDNA molecules were unique molecular identifiers. TCRdb re-called the RACE reads through MiXCR, storing one row per CDR3 protein. The sample holds 84,000 or so distinct CDR3 sequences, roughly 10% seen once. The CDR3 extends over 14 amino acids. Trimming left V 8 bases short and J 2 bases short, with 16 bases between. Per the germline V gene, CDR1 is MDHEN and CDR2 is SYDVKM. Material: whole blood, obtained in connection with sensitization to the hapten diphenylcyclopropenone (DPC). The gene calls are TRBV28 and TRBJ2-7; TRBD1 or TRBD2 may be the D gene (5 bases each). The TCR sequence derives from a woman aged 25-40 years with alopecia areata. Some clones in this sample may be carry-over from other donors' samples. CDR3 DNA: TGTGCCAGCTACAGGACTTCGGCGGCCTACGAGCAGTACTTC. Protein sequence: CASYRTSAAYEQYF. The full variable domain, completed using reference TRBV28 and TRBJ2-7, is DVKVTQSSRYLVKRTGEKVFLECVQDMDHENMFWYRQDPGLGLRLIYFSYDVKMKEKGDIPEGYSVSREKKERFSLILESASTNQTSMYLCASYRTSAAYEQYFGPGTRLTVT.